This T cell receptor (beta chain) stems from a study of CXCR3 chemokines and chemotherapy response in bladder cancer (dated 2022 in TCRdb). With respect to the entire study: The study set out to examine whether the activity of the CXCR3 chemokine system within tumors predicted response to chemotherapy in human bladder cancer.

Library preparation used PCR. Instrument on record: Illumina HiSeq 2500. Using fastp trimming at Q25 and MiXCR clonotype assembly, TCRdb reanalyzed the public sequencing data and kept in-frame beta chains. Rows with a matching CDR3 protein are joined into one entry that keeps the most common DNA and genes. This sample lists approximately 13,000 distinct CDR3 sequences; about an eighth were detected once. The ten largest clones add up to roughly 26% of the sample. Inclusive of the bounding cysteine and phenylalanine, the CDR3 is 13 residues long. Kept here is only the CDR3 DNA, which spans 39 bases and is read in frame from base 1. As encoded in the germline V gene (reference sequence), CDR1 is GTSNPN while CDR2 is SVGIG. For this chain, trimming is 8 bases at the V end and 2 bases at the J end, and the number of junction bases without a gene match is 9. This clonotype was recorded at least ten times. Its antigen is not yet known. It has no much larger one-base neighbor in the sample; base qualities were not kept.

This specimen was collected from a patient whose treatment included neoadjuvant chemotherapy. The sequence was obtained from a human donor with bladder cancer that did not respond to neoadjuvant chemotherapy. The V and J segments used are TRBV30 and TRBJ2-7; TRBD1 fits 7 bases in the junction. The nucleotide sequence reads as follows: TGTGCCGGCCGGGACAGAGCAACCTACGAGCAGTACTTC. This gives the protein CAGRDRATYEQYF.